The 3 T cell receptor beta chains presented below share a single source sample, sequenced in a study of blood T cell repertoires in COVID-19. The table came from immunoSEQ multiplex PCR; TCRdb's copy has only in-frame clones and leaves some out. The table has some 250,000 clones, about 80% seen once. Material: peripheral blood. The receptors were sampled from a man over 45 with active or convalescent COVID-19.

This CDR3 reads CASSSREVAEAFF. The CDR3 DNA sequence: TGTGCCAGCAGTTCCCGGGAAGTGGCTGAAGCTTTCTTT. This sequence joins TRBV6-5 and TRBJ1-1; no definite D call. The CDR3 totals 13 residues. Per the germline V gene, CDR1 is MNHEY and CDR2 is SVGAGI. Trimming cost V 4 bases and J 6 bases, with 12 bases left between them.

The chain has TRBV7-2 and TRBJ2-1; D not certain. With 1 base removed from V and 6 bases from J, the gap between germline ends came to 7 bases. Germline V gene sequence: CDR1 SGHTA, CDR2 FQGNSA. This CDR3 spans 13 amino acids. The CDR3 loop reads CASSLGPFNEQFF. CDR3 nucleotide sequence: TGTGCCAGCAGCTTAGGTCCCTTCAATGAGCAGTTCTTC.

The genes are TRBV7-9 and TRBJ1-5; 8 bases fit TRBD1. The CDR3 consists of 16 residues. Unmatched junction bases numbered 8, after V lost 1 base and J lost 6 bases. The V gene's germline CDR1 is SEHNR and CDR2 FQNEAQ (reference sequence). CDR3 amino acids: CASSLVSGGSPQPQHF. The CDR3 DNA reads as TGTGCCAGCAGCTTAGTCTCAGGGGGCTCTCCTCAGCCCCAGCATTTT.